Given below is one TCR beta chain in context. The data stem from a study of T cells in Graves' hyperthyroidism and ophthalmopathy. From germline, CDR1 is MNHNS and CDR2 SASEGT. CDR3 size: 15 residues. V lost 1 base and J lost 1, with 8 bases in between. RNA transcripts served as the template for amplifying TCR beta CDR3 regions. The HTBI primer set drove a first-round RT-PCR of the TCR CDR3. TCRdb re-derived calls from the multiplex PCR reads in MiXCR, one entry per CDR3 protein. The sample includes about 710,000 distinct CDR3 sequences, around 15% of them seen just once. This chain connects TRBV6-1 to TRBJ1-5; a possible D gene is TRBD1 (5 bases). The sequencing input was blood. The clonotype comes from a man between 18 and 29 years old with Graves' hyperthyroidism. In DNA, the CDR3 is TGTGCCAGCAGTGAAGTGGGGGGAAGCAATCAGCCCCAGCATTTT. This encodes CASSEVGGSNQPQHF.